This entry is about one T cell receptor beta chain. Antigen: not known. Measured with immunoSEQ multiplex PCR; TCRdb has only the in-frame clones, and not every one. The sample contains approximately 160,000 clones, under 95% of which appear only once. This sample was included in a study of cytomegalovirus exposure and HLA in healthy donors. In the study overall: The 120 or so validation repertoires were produced on the same platform as the 550 to 700 repertoires of the first cohort. This was reported in a later analysis. Study-level results: There were 160 or so TCR beta chains listed as cytomegalovirus-associated. The majority of TCR sequences were rare, yet some public TCRs appeared in many donors.

While the first cohort had about 610 subjects, the donors belonged to the separate validation cohort of fewer than 150 subjects. Germline V gene lookup returns CDR1 MDHEN and CDR2 SYDVKM. V shed 6 bases, J shed 3 bases, and the junction held 8 bases outside the gene matches. This CDR3 is built from 14 residues. Sample: PBMCs. The clonotype was recovered from a young woman in good health and CMV-seropositive. This chain joins TRBV28 and TRBJ2-7; 7 nucleotides match TRBD2. CDR3 DNA: TGTGCCAGCAGCGACCCTAGCGGTATCTACGAGCAGTACTTC. Translation: CASSDPSGIYEQYF.